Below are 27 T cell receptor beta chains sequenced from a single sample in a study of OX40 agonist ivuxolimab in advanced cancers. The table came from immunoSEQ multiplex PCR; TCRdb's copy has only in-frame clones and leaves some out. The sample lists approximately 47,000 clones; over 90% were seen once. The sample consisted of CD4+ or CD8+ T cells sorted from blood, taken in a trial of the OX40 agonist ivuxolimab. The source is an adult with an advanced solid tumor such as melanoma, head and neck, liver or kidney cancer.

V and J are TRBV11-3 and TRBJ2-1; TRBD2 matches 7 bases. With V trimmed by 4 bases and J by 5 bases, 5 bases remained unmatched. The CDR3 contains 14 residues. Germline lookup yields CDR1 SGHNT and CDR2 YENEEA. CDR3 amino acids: CASSSAAGDNEQFF. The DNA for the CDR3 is TGTGCCAGCAGCTCTGCCGCGGGGGACAATGAGCAGTTCTTC.

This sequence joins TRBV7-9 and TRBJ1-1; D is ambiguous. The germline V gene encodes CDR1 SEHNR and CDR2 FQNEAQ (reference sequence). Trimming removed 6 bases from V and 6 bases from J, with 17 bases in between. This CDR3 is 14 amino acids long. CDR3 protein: CASSPPRSKPEAFF. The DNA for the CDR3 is TGTGCCAGCAGTCCACCCCGGAGTAAGCCTGAAGCTTTCTTT.

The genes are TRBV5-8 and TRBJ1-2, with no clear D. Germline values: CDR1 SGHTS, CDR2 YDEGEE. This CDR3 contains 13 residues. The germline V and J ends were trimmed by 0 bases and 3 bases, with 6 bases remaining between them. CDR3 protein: CASSLGGDYGYTF. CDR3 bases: TGTGCCAGCAGCTTGGGTGGAGACTATGGCTACACCTTC.

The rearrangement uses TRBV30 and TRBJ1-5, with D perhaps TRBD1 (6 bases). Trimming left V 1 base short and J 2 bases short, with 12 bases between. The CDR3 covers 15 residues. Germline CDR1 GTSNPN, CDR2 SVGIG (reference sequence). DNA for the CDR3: TGTGCCTGGAGTGGACAGGCGGGTGGCAATCAGCCCCAGCATTTT. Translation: CAWSGQAGGNQPQHF. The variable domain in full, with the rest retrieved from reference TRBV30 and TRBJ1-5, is SQTIHQWPATLVQPVGSPLSLECTVEGTSNPNLYWYRQAAGRGLQLLFYSVGIGQISSEVPQNLSASRPQDRQFILSSKKLLLSDSGFYLCAWSGQAGGNQPQHFGDGTRLSIL.

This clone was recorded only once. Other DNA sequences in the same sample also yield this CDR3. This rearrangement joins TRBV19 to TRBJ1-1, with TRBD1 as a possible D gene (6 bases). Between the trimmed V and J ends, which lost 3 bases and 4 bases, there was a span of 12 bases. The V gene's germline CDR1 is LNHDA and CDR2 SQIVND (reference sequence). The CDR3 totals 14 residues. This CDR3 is CASSIGGLGTEAFF. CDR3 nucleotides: TGTGCCAGTAGTATTGGGGGCCTCGGCACTGAAGCTTTCTTT.

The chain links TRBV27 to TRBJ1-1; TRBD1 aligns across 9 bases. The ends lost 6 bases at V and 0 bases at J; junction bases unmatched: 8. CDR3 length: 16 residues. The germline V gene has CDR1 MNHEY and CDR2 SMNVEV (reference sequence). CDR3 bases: TGTGCCAGCAGCGAACGGACAGGGGCCATGAACACTGAAGCTTTCTTT. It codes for CASSERTGAMNTEAFF.

CDR3 in amino acids: CASSYDLNSGNTIYF. The CDR3 DNA reads as TGTGCCAGCAGCTATGATCTTAACTCTGGAAACACCATATATTTT. The rearrangement links TRBV4-2 to TRBJ1-3; D is ambiguous. CDR3 length: 15 amino acids. The germline V gene has CDR1 LGHNA and CDR2 YNFKEQ. V dropped 5 bases and J dropped 0 bases, with 11 bases sitting between them.

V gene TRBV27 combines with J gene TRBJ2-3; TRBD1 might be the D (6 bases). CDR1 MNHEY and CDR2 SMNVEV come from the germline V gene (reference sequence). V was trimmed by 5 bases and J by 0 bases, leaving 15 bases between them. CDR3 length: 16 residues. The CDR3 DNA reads TGTGCCAGCAGTCCCGTCTTTACAGGGAGCACAGATACGCAGTATTTT. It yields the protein CASSPVFTGSTDTQYF.

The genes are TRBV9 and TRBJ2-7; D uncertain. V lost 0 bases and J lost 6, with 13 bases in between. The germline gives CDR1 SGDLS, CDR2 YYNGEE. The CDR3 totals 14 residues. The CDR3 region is CASSVVPTTVEQYF. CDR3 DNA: TGTGCCAGCAGCGTAGTTCCAACGACGGTCGAGCAGTACTTC.

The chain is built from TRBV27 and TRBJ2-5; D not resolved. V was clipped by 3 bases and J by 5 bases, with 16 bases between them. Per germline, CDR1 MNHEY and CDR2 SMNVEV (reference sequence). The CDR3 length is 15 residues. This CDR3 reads CASSFAWAVSETQYF. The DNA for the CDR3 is TGTGCCAGCAGTTTCGCATGGGCGGTCTCGGAGACCCAGTACTTC.

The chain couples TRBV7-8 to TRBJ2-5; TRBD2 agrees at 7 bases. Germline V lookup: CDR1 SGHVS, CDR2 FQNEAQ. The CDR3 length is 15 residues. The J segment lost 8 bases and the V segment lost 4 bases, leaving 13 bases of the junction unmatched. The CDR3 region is CASSYTVRGSETQYF. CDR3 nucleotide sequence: TGTGCCAGCAGCTACACGGTGCGGGGGTCCGAAACCCAGTACTTC.

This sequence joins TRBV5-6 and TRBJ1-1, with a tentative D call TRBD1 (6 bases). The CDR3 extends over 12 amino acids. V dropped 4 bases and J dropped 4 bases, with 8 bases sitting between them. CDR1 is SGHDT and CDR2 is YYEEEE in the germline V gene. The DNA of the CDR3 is TGTGCCAGCAGCCAGGGGACCACTGAAGCTTTCTTT. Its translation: CASSQGTTEAFF.

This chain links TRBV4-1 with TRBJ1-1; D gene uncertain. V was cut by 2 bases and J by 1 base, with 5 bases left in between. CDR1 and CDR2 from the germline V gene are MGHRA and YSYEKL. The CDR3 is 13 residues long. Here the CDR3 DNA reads TGCGCCAGCAGCCAAACCCCGAACACTGAAGCTTTCTTT. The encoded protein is CASSQTPNTEAFF.

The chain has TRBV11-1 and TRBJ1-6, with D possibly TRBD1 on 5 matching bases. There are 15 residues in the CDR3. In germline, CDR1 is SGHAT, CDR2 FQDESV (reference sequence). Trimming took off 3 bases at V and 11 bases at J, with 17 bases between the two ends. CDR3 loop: CASSFSASGRAPLHF. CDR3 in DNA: TGTGCCAGCAGCTTTAGCGCCAGCGGCAGGGCACCCCTCCACTTT.

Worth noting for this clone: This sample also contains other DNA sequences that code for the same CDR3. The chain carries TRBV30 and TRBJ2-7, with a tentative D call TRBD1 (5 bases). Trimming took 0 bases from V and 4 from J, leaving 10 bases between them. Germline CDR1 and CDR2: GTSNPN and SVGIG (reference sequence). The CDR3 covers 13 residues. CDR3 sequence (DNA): TGTGCCTGGAGTGTACTTGGGGCGTACGAGCAGTACTTC. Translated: CAWSVLGAYEQYF.

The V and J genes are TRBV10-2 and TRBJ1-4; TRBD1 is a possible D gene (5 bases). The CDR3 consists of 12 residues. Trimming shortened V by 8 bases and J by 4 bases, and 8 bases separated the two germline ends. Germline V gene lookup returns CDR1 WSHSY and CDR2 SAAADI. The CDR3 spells CASRDLNEKLFF. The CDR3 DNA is TGCGCCAGCCGGGACCTTAATGAAAAACTGTTTTTT.

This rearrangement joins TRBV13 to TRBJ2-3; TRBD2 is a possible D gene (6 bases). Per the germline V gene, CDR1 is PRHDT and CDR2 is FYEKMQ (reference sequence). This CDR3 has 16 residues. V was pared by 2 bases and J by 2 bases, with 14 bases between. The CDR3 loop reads CASSLLGGDDTDTQYF. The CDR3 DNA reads TGTGCCAGCAGCTTACTGGGCGGGGACGACACAGATACGCAGTATTTT.

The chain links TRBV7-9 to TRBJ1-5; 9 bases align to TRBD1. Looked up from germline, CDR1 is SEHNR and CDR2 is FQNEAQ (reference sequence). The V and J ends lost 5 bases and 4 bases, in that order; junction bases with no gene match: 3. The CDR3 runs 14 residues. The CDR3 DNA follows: TGTGCCAGCAGCCGGACAGGGGATAATCAGCCCCAGCATTTT. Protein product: CASSRTGDNQPQHF.

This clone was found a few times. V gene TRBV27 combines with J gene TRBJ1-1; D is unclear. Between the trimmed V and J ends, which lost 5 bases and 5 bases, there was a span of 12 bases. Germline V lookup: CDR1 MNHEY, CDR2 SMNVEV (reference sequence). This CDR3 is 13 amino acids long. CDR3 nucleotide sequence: TGTGCCAGCAGTCCCTCCTCCGCAACTGAAGCTTTCTTT. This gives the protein CASSPSSATEAFF.

CDR3 residues: CASSRVQRGIWETQYF. The CDR3 DNA sequence: TGTGCCAGCAGTCGGGTCCAGCGGGGGATCTGGGAGACCCAGTACTTC. J is TRBJ2-5 and V is TRBV6-4; 8 nucleotides align to TRBD2. The germline V gene has CDR1 MRHNA and CDR2 SNTAGT. With V trimmed by 5 bases and J by 5 bases, 13 bases remained unmatched. The CDR3 is 16 amino acids.

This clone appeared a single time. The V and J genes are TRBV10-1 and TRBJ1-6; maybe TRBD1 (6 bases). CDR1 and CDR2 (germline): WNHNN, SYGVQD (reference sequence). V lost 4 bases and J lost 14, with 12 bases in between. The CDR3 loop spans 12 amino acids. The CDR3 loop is CASSGPTGTLHF. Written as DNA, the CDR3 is TGCGCCAGCAGTGGCCCGACAGGCACCCTCCACTTT.

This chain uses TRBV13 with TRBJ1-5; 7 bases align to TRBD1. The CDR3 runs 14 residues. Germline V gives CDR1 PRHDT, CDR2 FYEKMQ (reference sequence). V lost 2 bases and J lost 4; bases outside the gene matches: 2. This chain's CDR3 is CASSLSQGNQPQHF. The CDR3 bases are TGTGCCAGCAGCTTATCACAGGGGAATCAGCCCCAGCATTTT.

CDR3 region: CASSVSDAYSPLHF. CDR3 in DNA: TGTGCCAGCAGCGTCTCTGATGCGTATTCACCCCTCCACTTT. V gene TRBV9 combines with J gene TRBJ1-6; D ambiguous. Trimming left V 2 bases short and J 8 bases short, with 11 bases between. CDR3 length equals 14 residues. Germline-derived CDR1 and CDR2 are SGDLS and YYNGEE.

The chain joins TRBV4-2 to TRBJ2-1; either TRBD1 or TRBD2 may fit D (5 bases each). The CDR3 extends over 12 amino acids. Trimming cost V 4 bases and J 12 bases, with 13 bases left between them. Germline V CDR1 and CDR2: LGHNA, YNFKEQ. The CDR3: CASSPWTGPQFF. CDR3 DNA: TGTGCCAGCAGCCCCTGGACGGGGCCGCAGTTCTTC.

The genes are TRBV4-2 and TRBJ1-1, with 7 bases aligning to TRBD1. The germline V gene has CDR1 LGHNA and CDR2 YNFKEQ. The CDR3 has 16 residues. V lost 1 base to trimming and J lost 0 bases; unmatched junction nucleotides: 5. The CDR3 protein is CASSQAVGGLNTEAFF. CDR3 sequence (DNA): TGTGCCAGCAGCCAAGCCGTAGGGGGCCTGAACACTGAAGCTTTCTTT.

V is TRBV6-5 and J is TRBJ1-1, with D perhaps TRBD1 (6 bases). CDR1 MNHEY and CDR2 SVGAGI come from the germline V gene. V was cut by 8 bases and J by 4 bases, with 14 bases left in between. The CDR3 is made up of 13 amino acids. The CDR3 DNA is TGTGCCAGCTCCAGGGGACGCTCCACTGAAGCTTTCTTT. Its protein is CASSRGRSTEAFF.

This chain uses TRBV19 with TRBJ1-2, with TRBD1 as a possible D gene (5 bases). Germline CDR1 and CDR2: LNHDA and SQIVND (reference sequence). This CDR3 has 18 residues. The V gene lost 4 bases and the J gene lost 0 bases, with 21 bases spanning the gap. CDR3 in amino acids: CASSRVRPQGIPNYGYTF. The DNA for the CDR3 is TGTGCCAGTAGTAGAGTTCGTCCCCAGGGCATTCCTAACTATGGCTACACCTTC. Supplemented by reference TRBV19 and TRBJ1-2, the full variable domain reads DGGITQSPKYLFRKEGQNVTLSCEQNLNHDAMYWYRQDPGQGLRLIYYSQIVNDFQKGDIAEGYSVSREKKESFPLTVTSAQKNPTAFYLCASSRVRPQGIPNYGYTFGSGTRLTVV.